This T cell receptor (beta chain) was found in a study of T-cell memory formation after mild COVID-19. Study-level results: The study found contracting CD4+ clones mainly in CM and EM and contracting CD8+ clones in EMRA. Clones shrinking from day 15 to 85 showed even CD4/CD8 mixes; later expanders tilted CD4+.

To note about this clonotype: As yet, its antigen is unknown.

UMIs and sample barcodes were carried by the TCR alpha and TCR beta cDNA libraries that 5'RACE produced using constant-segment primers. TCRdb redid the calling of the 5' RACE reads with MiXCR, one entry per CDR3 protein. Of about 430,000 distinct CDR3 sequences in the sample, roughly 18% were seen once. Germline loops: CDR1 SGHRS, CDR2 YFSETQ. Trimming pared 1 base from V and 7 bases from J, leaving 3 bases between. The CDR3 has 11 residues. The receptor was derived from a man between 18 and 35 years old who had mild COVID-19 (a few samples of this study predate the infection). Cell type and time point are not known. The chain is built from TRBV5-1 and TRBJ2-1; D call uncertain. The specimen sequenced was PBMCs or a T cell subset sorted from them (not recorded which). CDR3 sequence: CASSLWNEQFF. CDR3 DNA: TGCGCCAGCAGCTTGTGGAATGAGCAGTTCTTC.